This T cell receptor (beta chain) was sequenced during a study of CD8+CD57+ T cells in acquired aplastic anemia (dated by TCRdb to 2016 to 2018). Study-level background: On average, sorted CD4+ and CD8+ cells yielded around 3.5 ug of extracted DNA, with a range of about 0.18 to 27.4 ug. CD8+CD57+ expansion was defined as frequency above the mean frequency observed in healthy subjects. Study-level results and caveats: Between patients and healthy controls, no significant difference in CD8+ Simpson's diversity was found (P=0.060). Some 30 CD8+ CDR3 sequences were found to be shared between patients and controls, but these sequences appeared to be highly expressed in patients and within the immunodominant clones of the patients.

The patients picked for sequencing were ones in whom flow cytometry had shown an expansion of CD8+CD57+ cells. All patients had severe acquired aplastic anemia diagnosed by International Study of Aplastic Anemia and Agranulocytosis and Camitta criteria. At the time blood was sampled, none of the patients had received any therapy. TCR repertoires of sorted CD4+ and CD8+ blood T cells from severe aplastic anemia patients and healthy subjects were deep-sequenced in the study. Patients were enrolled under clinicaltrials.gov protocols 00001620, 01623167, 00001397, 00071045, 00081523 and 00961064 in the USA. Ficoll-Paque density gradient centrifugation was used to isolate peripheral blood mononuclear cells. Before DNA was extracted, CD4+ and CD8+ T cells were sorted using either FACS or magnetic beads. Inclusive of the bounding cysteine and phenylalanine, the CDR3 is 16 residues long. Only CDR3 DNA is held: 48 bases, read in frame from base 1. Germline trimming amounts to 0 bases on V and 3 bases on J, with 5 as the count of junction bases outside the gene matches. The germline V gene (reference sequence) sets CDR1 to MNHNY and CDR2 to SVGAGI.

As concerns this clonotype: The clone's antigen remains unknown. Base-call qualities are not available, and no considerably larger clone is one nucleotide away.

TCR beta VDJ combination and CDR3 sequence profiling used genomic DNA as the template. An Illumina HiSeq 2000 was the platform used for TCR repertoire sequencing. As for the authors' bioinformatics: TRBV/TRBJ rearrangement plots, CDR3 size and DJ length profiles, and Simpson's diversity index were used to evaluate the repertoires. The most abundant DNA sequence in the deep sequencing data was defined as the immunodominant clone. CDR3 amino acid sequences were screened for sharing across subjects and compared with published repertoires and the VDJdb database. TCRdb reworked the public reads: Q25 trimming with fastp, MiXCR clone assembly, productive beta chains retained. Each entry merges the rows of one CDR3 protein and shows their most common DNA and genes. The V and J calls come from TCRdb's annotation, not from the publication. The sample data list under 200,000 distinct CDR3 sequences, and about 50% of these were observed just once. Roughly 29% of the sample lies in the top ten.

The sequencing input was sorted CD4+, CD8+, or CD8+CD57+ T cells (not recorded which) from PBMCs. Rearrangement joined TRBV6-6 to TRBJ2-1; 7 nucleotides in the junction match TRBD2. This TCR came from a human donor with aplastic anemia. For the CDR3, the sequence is CASSYSGGSLYNEQFF. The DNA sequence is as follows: TGTGCCAGCAGTTACTCGGGGGGGTCCCTCTACAATGAGCAGTTCTTC.